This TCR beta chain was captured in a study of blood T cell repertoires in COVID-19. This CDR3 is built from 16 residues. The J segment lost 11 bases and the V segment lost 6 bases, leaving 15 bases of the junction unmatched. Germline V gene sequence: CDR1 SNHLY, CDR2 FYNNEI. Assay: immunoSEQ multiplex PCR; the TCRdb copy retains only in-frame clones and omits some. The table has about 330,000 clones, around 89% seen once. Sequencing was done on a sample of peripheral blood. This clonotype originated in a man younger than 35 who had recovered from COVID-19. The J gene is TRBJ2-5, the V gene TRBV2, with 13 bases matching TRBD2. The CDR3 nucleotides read TGTGCCAGCAGCGGGACTAGCGGGGCTTGGGAGGAGGAGCAGTACTTC. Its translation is CASSGTSGAWEEEQYF.